One sample yielded the 2 T cell receptor beta chains listed below, sequenced in a study of beta chain features in type 1 diabetes. Study-level results: The study found moderately but significantly shorter TCRB CDR3s in all four CD4+ subsets of Type 1 diabetes patients.

Every isolated RNA sample was fully reverse transcribed, so sequencing captured expressed TCRB transcripts. The data were produced by immunoSEQ multiplex PCR, yet TCRdb's version contains in-frame clones alone and is incomplete. The sample records approximately 600,000 clones, approximately 13% being singletons. The antigens of these receptors remain unknown. The sample was naive CD4+ T cells from blood. The receptor set was obtained from a man aged 25-40 years with type 1 diabetes.

With regard to this clone: The sample carries other DNA sequences with the same CDR3. The chain joins TRBV7-2 to TRBJ2-1, with D unclear. Deletions cut 1 base from V and 3 bases from J, with 4 bases between. The CDR3 runs 13 residues. Germline V CDR1 and CDR2: SGHTA, FQGNSA. Written as DNA, the CDR3 is TGTGCCAGCAGCTTAGGAAGCTACAATGAGCAGTTCTTC. It translates to CASSLGSYNEQFF.

This clone turned up a few times. V gene TRBV6-1 combines with J gene TRBJ2-3, with 13 bases lining up with TRBD2. Trimming removed 1 base from V and 5 bases from J; junction bases left unmatched: 3. The CDR3 runs 16 residues. Germline CDR1 reads MNHNS; CDR2 reads SASEGT. CDR3 in amino acids: CASSEVTSGGVDTQYF. In nucleotides, the CDR3 is TGTGCCAGCAGTGAAGTCACTAGCGGGGGGGTAGATACGCAGTATTTT.